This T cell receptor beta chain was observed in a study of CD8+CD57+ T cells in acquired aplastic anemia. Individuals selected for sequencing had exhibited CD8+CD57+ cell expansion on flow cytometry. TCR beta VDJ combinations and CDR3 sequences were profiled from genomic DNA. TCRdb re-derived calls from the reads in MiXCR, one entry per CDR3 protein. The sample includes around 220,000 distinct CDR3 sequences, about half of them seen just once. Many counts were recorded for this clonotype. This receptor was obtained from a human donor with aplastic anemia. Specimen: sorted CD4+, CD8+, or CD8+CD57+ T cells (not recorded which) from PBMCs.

In nucleotides, the CDR3 is TGTGCCAGCAGCGGACAAACAGGGACTGAAAAACTGTTTTTT. Residues: CASSGQTGTEKLFF. The chain couples TRBV7-9 to TRBJ1-4, with a possible D match to TRBD1 (6 bases). Per the germline V gene, CDR1 is SEHNR and CDR2 is FQNEAQ (reference sequence). This CDR3 contains 14 residues. V was cut by 5 bases and J by 7 bases, with 14 bases left in between.